This TCR beta chain stems from a study of blood T cell repertoires in COVID-19. About the study: The origin of the acute and convalescent COVID-19 samples was the United States, Italy and Spain.

As processed by the authors: Nucleated cell number was recorded as an estimate derived from reference gene primer amplification. Profiled with immunoSEQ multiplex PCR; TCRdb holds only in-frame clones, not every one. D and trimming were read from the DNA, whereas the V and J calls and clone size are those reported in that table. Seen here are roughly 100,000 clones, 90% observed once, and the top ten hold about 5.2%. Trimming removed 3 bases at V and 0 bases at J, with 12 bases between. CDR3 length: 16 residues. CDR1 is LNHNV and CDR2 is YYDKDF in the germline V gene (reference sequence). The chain uses TRBV15 and TRBJ1-3, with D possibly TRBD1 on 6 matching bases. Sequenced material: peripheral blood. The sequence was collected from a man in his forties or fifties with acute or convalescent COVID-19. The CDR3 protein is CATSRADRYSGNTIYF. In DNA form, the CDR3 reads TGTGCCACCAGCAGGGCCGACAGGTACTCTGGAAACACCATATATTTT. Together with reference TRBV15 and TRBJ1-3, the CDR3 gives the full variable domain: DAMVIQNPRYQVTQFGKPVTLSCSQTLNHNVMYWYQQKSSQAPKLLFHYYDKDFNNEADTPDNFQSRRPNTSFCFLDIRSPGLGDTAMYLCATSRADRYSGNTIYFGEGSWLTVV.